This T cell receptor (beta chain) was captured by sequencing in a study of human T cells and chemical hapten exposure. Study overall: Sensitization applied 2% DPC to around 2 cm by around 2 cm of upper inner arm skin. Largely, small differences in pooled library volume made per-sample TCR yields vary.

Findings and caveats of the study: High-frequency TCRs, those above 1 in 1000, stayed the same after DPC sensitization.

V shed 3 bases and J shed 7 bases, with 13 bases lying between them. The V gene's germline CDR1 is SQVTM and CDR2 ANQGSEA. This CDR3 has 12 residues. This clonotype was observed a handful of times. As yet, its antigen is unknown. MiXCR, applied by TCRdb to the RACE reads, yields one record per CDR3 protein. The sample consists of fewer than 60,000 distinct CDR3 sequences, roughly 12% of them appearing once. Indicated time point: pre-sensitization, week 0. Noted treatment: therapeutic diphenylcyclopropenone sensitization with weekly scalp DPC. Investigators collected blood before applying each patch test.

The receptor comes from a middle-aged woman with alopecia areata. Some clones in this sample may be carry-over from other donors' samples. The V call is TRBV29-1, the J call TRBJ2-7; possible D gene TRBD2, 5 bases. Specimen: whole blood, collected in connection with sensitization to the hapten diphenylcyclopropenone (DPC). CDR3 amino acids: CSVDEGPGEQYF. DNA for the CDR3: TGCAGCGTTGATGAAGGTCCGGGGGAGCAGTACTTC.